This TCR beta chain was obtained from a study of blood T cell repertoires in COVID-19. Study at large: In each case, the material was cDNA or gDNA derived from T cells, B-cell-depleted T cells, or PBMCs.

Seattle's cohort entered during active infection and was followed longitudinally. In the authors' methods: Cell counts per sample came from amplifying reference gene primers. TCRdb's table, derived via immunoSEQ multiplex PCR, lists solely in-frame clones and lacks some. Clonal size and the V and J genes are those of that table, whereas D and trimming came from the DNA. The sample has 310,000 or so clones, approximately 90% seen once; the top ten hold approximately 2%. This CDR3 contains 15 residues. V gave up 8 bases and J gave up 0 bases, with 11 bases separating them. Per the germline V gene, CDR1 is WNHNN and CDR2 is SYGVQD (reference sequence).

This chain connects TRBV10-1 to TRBJ1-6, with D hard to call. This TCR derives from a woman aged 30 to 39 with COVID-19, enrolled during active disease. The sequencing input was peripheral blood. The chain's CDR3 is CASPSRSSYNSPLHF. The DNA of the CDR3 is TGCGCCAGCCCTAGCAGGAGCTCCTATAATTCACCCCTCCACTTT.